The sequence of this TCR beta chain was determined in a study of blood T cell repertoires in COVID-19. In the original workflow: Cell counts per sample came from amplifying reference gene primers. Profiled with immunoSEQ multiplex PCR; TCRdb holds only in-frame clones, not every one. The D gene and trimming were derived from the DNA, and the V and J assignments and clone size from that table. The sample shows tens of thousands of clones, around 88% of them seen only once. This clone was seen once. The CDR3 runs to 17 residues. Per the germline V gene, CDR1 is LGHNA and CDR2 is YSLEER. Trimming removed 0 bases from V and 7 bases from J; junction bases left unmatched: 9.

This clonotype was obtained from an elderly woman with active or convalescent COVID-19. The rearrangement links TRBV4-3 to TRBJ2-2, with 9 bases fitting TRBD2. The specimen sequenced was peripheral blood. CDR3 sequence reads: CASSQDVAGGFIGELFF. The DNA for the CDR3 is TGCGCCAGCAGCCAAGACGTGGCGGGAGGGTTCATCGGGGAGCTGTTTTTT.